This is a list of T cell receptor beta chains from one sample in a study of shared clonotypes between healthy human individuals. Profiling relied on immunoSEQ multiplex PCR, and the TCRdb table lists in-frame clones only, not all of them. The sample contains about 2.4 million clones, roughly 93% of which appear only once. The sample taken for sequencing was naive CD4+ T cells from PBMCs. The receptors come from a man aged 18 to 30 in good health. Some clones in this sample may be carry-over from other donors' samples. The conserved cysteine and the conserved F or W are not part of the CDR3 here.

V gene,J gene,CDR3 protein
TRBV4-1,TRBJ2-3,ASSQDHEFRTDTQY
TRBV5-6,TRBJ1-5,ASSLWQGRNQPQH
TRBV6-5,TRBJ2-3,ASSRGLAEIDTQY
TRBV18,.,ASSPRGLAEQY
TRBV14,TRBJ2-1,ASSQEPTRLAGVSYNEQF
TRBV18,TRBJ1-2,ASSPLLGAEGYT
TRBV27,TRBJ2-7,ASYYAGTCNEQY
TRBV5-5,TRBJ1-5,ASSLGSTGGQPQH
TRBV7-9,TRBJ2-1,ASTLGLALSNEQF
TRBV30,TRBJ2-1,AWIGLVYDEQF
TRBV19,TRBJ1-5,ASSPRTGRDSNQPQH
TRBV15,TRBJ2-7,ATSRGYYEQY
TRBV27,TRBJ2-7,ASSFNRAASSYEQY
TRBV25-1,TRBJ1-4,ASSPITRPATNEKLF
TRBV30,TRBJ2-7,AWSVWPINEQY
TRBV28,TRBJ1-1,ASALSDTEAF
TRBV27,TRBJ2-7,ASSRGLVRAYEQY
TRBV5-1,TRBJ2-1,ASSGGSGVSYNEQF
TRBV2,TRBJ1-5,ASSPIARGGQPQH
TRBV18,TRBJ2-7,ASSSWTSGRSEQY
TRBV2,TRBJ2-7,ASSVSLAGGRYEQY
TRBV18,TRBJ2-4,ASSPLENIQY
TRBV15,TRBJ1-5,ATSRVPSNQPQH
TRBV14,TRBJ1-3,ASSHRPGLRGNTIY
TRBV5-1,TRBJ1-1,ASSSVQGQNTEAF
TRBV5-8,TRBJ2-1,ASSLGSGRGNEQF
TRBV18,TRBJ1-3,ASSPDGVMSGNTIY
TRBV21-1,TRBJ2-1,ASSRVQGNEQF
TRBV5-1,TRBJ2-2,ASSAGQGDTGELF
TRBV28,TRBJ1-6,ASSSPIRVYNSPLH
TRBV13,TRBJ2-7,ASSLRTVAGVSYEQY
TRBV6-7,TRBJ1-1,ASTGGMTEAF
TRBV7-9,TRBJ2-7,AGENGDRGDEQY
TRBV7-2,TRBJ2-5,ASSTQGTRGQETQY
TRBV6-6,TRBJ2-7,ASSYAGAGALYEQY
TRBV28,TRBJ2-1,ASSLGSGGPNEQF
TRBV18,TRBJ1-2,ASSPDSNYGYT
TRBV7-3,TRBJ2-1,ASSSHSGRGGNEQF
TRBV9,TRBJ2-7,ASSATSHFPPAEQY
TRBV19,TRBJ2-1,ASSGFTMGNEQF
TRBV7-2,TRBJ1-3,ASSFGGEFGNTIY
TRBV30,TRBJ2-1,AWSVRTGVLNEQF
TRBV29-1,TRBJ2-3,STLEAGTDTQY
TRBV5-1,TRBJ1-1,ASSPGTDGAAF
TRBV28,TRBJ1-5,ASTEGRTNQPQH